These 25 T cell receptor beta chains were all obtained from the same sample, sequenced in a study of beta chain features in type 1 diabetes. Sequencing targeted expressed TCRB transcripts, as all isolated RNA had been reverse transcribed. The assay was immunoSEQ multiplex PCR, and TCRdb's table has in-frame clones only and misses some. The profile shows 810,000 or so clones, roughly 15% of them singletons. The sequenced material came from naive CD4+ T cells from blood. The receptors come from a woman aged 18-29 years in good health.

This clone was picked up a small number of times. The same CDR3 is also encoded by other DNA sequences in this sample. V gene TRBV28 combines with J gene TRBJ1-1; D is unclear. Per the germline V gene, CDR1 is MDHEN and CDR2 is SYDVKM. Trimming shortened V by 2 bases and J by 1 base, and 8 bases separated the two germline ends. This CDR3 has 14 residues. The CDR3 DNA sequence: TGTGCCAGCAGTTTAGGGCAGACGAACACTGAAGCTTTCTTT. Its protein product is CASSLGQTNTEAFF.

The V call is TRBV28, the J call TRBJ2-7; 7 positions agree with TRBD2. Germline lookup yields CDR1 MDHEN and CDR2 SYDVKM. The CDR3 runs 15 residues. V shed 2 bases, J shed 3 bases, and the junction held 7 bases outside the gene matches. CDR3: CASSLRQPGGYEQYF. Written as DNA, the CDR3 is TGTGCCAGCAGTTTAAGGCAGCCGGGGGGCTACGAGCAGTACTTC.

The gene calls are TRBV27 and TRBJ2-5, with 7 bases fitting TRBD1. The CDR3 loop spans 13 amino acids. Germline V CDR1 and CDR2: MNHEY, SMNVEV (reference sequence). V shed 6 bases and J 5 bases; nucleotides not matched to a gene: 6. The chain's CDR3 is CASRKTGVETQYF. The DNA of the CDR3 is TGTGCCAGCAGGAAAACAGGGGTCGAGACCCAGTACTTC.

The rearrangement joins TRBV7-6 to TRBJ2-7; 7 bases are shared with TRBD1. After removal of 5 bases from V and 3 bases from J, the junction contained 19 bases not matched to a gene. Germline lookup yields CDR1 SGHVS and CDR2 FNYEAQ. The CDR3 sequence is 18 residues long. Written as DNA, the CDR3 is TGTGCCAGCAGCCACCAGGCGGCTCGACAGGGATGGGACTACGAGCAGTACTTC. Its translation is CASSHQAARQGWDYEQYF.

The V call is TRBV7-2, the J call TRBJ2-7; TRBD2 matches at 10 bases. Per the germline V gene, CDR1 is SGHTA and CDR2 is FQGNSA. V was clipped by 3 bases and J by 4 bases; unmatched bases: 12. The CDR3 sequence is 17 residues long. CDR3 DNA: TGTGCCAGCAGCTTCGGGCTAGCGGGAGCGCCTGGTTACGAGCAGTACTTC. Its translation is CASSFGLAGAPGYEQYF.

The CDR3 is CASRTAGAPRYNEQFF. The CDR3 nucleotides are TGTGCCAGCAGGACAGCTGGCGCACCCAGGTACAATGAGCAGTTCTTC. The chain employs TRBV7-9 and TRBJ2-1; TRBD1 might be the D (5 bases). The germline V gene has CDR1 SEHNR and CDR2 FQNEAQ (reference sequence). This CDR3 has 16 residues. V was clipped by 6 bases and J by 4 bases, with 19 bases between them.

The rearrangement links TRBV18 to TRBJ1-5; a weak D match, TRBD1 (5 bases). V lost 5 bases to trimming and J lost 0 bases, with 8 bases between them. Germline V gene data show CDR1 as KGHSH and CDR2 as LQKENI. The CDR3 consists of 14 residues. CDR3 in amino acids: CASSGTYSNQPQHF. CDR3 coding DNA: TGTGCCAGCTCAGGGACGTATAGCAATCAGCCCCAGCATTTT.

This clone was recorded a few times. The chain couples TRBV19 to TRBJ2-1; 9 bases are a match to TRBD2. The V and J ends lost 6 bases and 12 bases, in that order; junction bases with no gene match: 12. Germline CDR1 reads LNHDA; CDR2 reads SQIVND (reference sequence). The CDR3 loop spans 14 amino acids. CDR3 amino acids: CASSSGGRAPRQFF. DNA of the CDR3: TGTGCCAGTAGCAGCGGCGGGAGGGCCCCTCGGCAGTTCTTC. The full variable domain, in which reference TRBV19 and TRBJ2-1 provide the parts outside the CDR3, is DGGITQSPKYLFRKEGQNVTLSCEQNLNHDAMYWYRQDPGQGLRLIYYSQIVNDFQKGDIAEGYSVSREKKESFPLTVTSAQKNPTAFYLCASSSGGRAPRQFFGPGTRLTVL.

This chain connects TRBV4-2 to TRBJ2-4; D is possibly TRBD2 (6 bases). Trimming left V 1 base short and J 6 bases short, with 13 bases between. Germline V lookup: CDR1 LGHNA, CDR2 YNFKEQ. The CDR3 length is 15 residues. The CDR3 reads CASSQAPGVVNIQYF. Written as DNA, the CDR3 is TGTGCCAGCAGCCAAGCCCCGGGAGTGGTAAACATTCAGTACTTC.

This clone was found a few times. CDR3 sequence: CASSQPGLGTDTQYF. The CDR3 nucleotides are TGCGCCAGCAGCCAACCGGGACTAGGCACAGATACGCAGTATTTT. J is TRBJ2-3 and V is TRBV4-3; 8 positions agree with TRBD2. V gave up 2 bases and J gave up 1 base; unmatched junction bases: 2. This CDR3 has 15 residues. Germline V CDR1 and CDR2: LGHNA, YSLEER.

CDR3 amino acids: CASSSRGTYEQYF. The CDR3 DNA sequence: TGTGCCAGCAGCTCCCGCGGGACCTACGAGCAGTACTTC. V usage is TRBV7-2 and J usage is TRBJ2-7, with D possibly TRBD2 on 6 matching bases. V dropped 4 bases and J dropped 2 bases, with 9 bases sitting between them. The CDR3 has 13 amino acids. CDR1 is SGHTA and CDR2 is FQGNSA in the germline V gene.

This chain joins TRBV7-3 and TRBJ2-3; D is tentatively TRBD1 or TRBD2 (6 bases each). The ends were cut back, 3 bases at V and 5 bases at J, with 27 bases in the middle. The length of the CDR3 is 19 residues. Germline V gene sequence: CDR1 SGHTA, CDR2 FQGTGA. DNA of the CDR3: TGTGCCAGCAGCTTGCGTCGAAGAGGGGGGCTTAGCTCCGGAGATACGCAGTATTTT. This sequence encodes CASSLRRRGGLSSGDTQYF.

The chain recombines TRBV9 with TRBJ1-1; a possible D gene is TRBD1 (5 bases). Germline V CDR1 and CDR2: SGDLS, YYNGEE. Trimming stripped 3 bases from V and 3 bases from J, with 9 bases between. There are 13 residues in the CDR3. For the CDR3, the DNA is TGTGCCAGCAGCGGGGACGGGTACACTGAAGCTTTCTTT. It codes for CASSGDGYTEAFF. Complete variable domain (other parts from reference TRBV9 and TRBJ1-1): DSGVTQTPKHLITATGQRVTLRCSPRSGDLSVYWYQQSLDQGLQFLIQYYNGEERAKGNILERFSAQQFPDLHSELNLSSLELGDSALYFCASSGDGYTEAFFGQGTRLTVV.

This clone was found many times. The chain joins TRBV13 to TRBJ2-2; D call uncertain. The ends were cut back, 0 bases at V and 6 bases at J, with 5 bases in the middle. In germline, CDR1 is PRHDT, CDR2 FYEKMQ (reference sequence). This CDR3 is 13 amino acids long. This CDR3 is CASSLGLAGELFF. CDR3 nucleotides: TGTGCCAGCAGCTTAGGCCTCGCCGGGGAGCTGTTTTTT.

This clone was detected ten times or more. V usage is TRBV4-3 and J usage is TRBJ2-6; D may be TRBD2 (5 bases). This CDR3 spans 17 amino acids. Between the trimmed V and J ends, which lost 3 bases and 2 bases, there was a span of 14 bases. The V gene's germline CDR1 is LGHNA and CDR2 YSLEER. The CDR3 sequence: CASSQAEGRTGANVLTF. Here the CDR3 DNA reads TGCGCCAGCAGCCAGGCAGAGGGTAGAACTGGGGCCAACGTCCTGACTTTC.

This clone has only a few counts. Other DNA sequences in this sample translate to the same CDR3. This chain uses TRBV13 with TRBJ2-3; D remains unclear. V was trimmed by 1 base and J by 1 base, leaving 3 bases between them. In germline, CDR1 is PRHDT, CDR2 FYEKMQ (reference sequence). This CDR3 spans 13 amino acids. CDR3 protein: CASSLVGTDTQYF. CDR3 DNA: TGTGCCAGCAGCTTAGTCGGCACAGATACGCAGTATTTT.

The chain recombines TRBV28 with TRBJ1-1; D is unresolved. With 6 bases removed from V and 0 bases from J, the gap between germline ends came to 8 bases. The CDR3 has 13 residues. The germline gives CDR1 MDHEN, CDR2 SYDVKM. CDR3 bases: TGTGCCAGCAGCCCGGGGATGAACACTGAAGCTTTCTTT. Amino acids: CASSPGMNTEAFF.

The chain employs TRBV4-2 and TRBJ2-5; 7 bases map to TRBD1. The CDR3 sequence is 15 residues long. Germline V gene data show CDR1 as LGHNA and CDR2 as YNFKEQ. With 0 bases clipped from V and 2 bases from J, the junction kept 3 bases outside the gene matches. CDR3 in DNA: TGTGCCAGCAGCCAAGATCAGACAGGGCAAGAGACCCAGTACTTC. This translates into CASSQDQTGQETQYF.

The sample holds many counts of this clone. The rearrangement uses TRBV19 and TRBJ2-1; D unclear. From germline, CDR1 is LNHDA and CDR2 SQIVND (reference sequence). The length of the CDR3 is 13 residues. Trimming pared 3 bases from V and 7 bases from J, leaving 10 bases between. CDR3 coding DNA: TGTGCCAGTAGTATGGGGTCCCAAAATGAGCAGTTCTTC. Translation: CASSMGSQNEQFF.

This clone was counted between two and nine times. The chain couples TRBV11-1 to TRBJ2-1; possible D gene TRBD2, 6 bases. V was trimmed by 2 bases and J by 5 bases, leaving 13 bases between them. This CDR3 is built from 15 residues. Germline CDR1 SGHAT, CDR2 FQDESV (reference sequence). The DNA of the CDR3 is TGTGCCAGCAGCTTATCGCGGGGACTTCACAATGAGCAGTTCTTC. It encodes CASSLSRGLHNEQFF.

This clone showed up just a few times. CDR3 region: CSVEWQVVQYF. The CDR3 DNA is TGCAGCGTTGAATGGCAGGTCGTGCAGTACTTC. The chain is built from TRBV29-1 and TRBJ2-7, with D uncertain. CDR1 and CDR2 from the germline V gene are SQVTM and ANQGSEA. V lost 2 bases and J 9 bases, leaving 11 bases between the germline ends. This CDR3 has 11 amino acids.

This clone has just a few counts. The chain has TRBV9 and TRBJ2-3; D remains unclear. The V end lost 1 base, the J end lost 0 bases, and 12 bases lay between the germline ends. Germline V gives CDR1 SGDLS, CDR2 YYNGEE. This CDR3 region has 16 residues. CDR3 nucleotides: TGTGCCAGCAGCGTAAAGTTCTGGTCTAGCACAGATACGCAGTATTTT. Protein sequence: CASSVKFWSSTDTQYF.

The count of this clone is one. J is TRBJ2-7 and V is TRBV11-3, with 7 nucleotides matching TRBD1. The junction had 12 bases not matched to a gene; V was cut back by 4 bases and J by 3 bases. This CDR3 comprises 16 residues. Germline loops: CDR1 SGHNT, CDR2 YENEEA. Here the CDR3 DNA reads TGTGCCAGCAGCTCCGTCAAGAAGACAGGGCACTACGAGCAGTACTTC. Translated, it gives CASSSVKKTGHYEQYF.

This sequence joins TRBV15 and TRBJ1-5; TRBD1 is a possible D gene (5 bases). The germline V and J ends were trimmed by 1 base and 6 bases, with 16 bases remaining between them. Germline CDR1 is LNHNV and CDR2 is YYDKDF (reference sequence). There are 16 residues in the CDR3. The CDR3: CATSRVGWGVGQPQHF. The CDR3 nucleotides read TGTGCCACCAGCAGAGTCGGGTGGGGGGTTGGTCAGCCCCAGCATTTT.

This chain joins TRBV28 and TRBJ2-6, with unresolved D. Germline V gene sequence: CDR1 MDHEN, CDR2 SYDVKM. The V gene lost 8 bases and the J gene lost 0 bases, with 8 bases spanning the gap. The CDR3 loop spans 14 amino acids. The chain's CDR3 is CASYQNSGANVLTF. In DNA form, the CDR3 reads TGTGCCAGCTATCAAAACTCTGGGGCCAACGTCCTGACTTTC.